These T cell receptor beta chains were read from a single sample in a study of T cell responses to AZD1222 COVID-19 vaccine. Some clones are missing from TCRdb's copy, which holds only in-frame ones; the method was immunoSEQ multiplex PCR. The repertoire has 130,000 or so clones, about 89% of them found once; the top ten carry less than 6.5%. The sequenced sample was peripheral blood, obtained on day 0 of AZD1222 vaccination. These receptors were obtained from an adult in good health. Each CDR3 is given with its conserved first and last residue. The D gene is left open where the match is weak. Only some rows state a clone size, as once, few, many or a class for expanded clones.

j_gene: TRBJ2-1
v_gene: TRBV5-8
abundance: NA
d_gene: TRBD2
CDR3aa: CASSPGTSAISYNEQFF
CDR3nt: TGTGCCAGCAGCCCAGGGACTAGCGCTATCTCCTACAATGAGCAGTTCTTC

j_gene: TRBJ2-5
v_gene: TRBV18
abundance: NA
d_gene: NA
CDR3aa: CASSPGRQETQYF
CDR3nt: TGTGCCAGCTCACCGGGACGGCAAGAGACCCAGTACTTC

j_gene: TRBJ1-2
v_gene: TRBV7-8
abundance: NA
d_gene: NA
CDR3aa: CASSLARETYGYTF
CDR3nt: TGTGCCAGCAGCTTAGCCCGAGAAACGTATGGCTACACCTTC

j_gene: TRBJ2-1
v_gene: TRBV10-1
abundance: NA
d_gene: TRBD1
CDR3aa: CASSYRGNEQFF
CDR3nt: TGCGCCAGCAGTTACAGGGGCAATGAGCAGTTCTTC

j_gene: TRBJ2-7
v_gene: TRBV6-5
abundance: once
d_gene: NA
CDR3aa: CASTTGQGSYEQYF
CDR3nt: TGTGCCAGCACTACCGGTCAGGGCTCCTACGAGCAGTACTTC

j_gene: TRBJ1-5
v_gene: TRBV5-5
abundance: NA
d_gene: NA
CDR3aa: CASSPGGANQPQHF
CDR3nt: TGTGCCAGCAGCCCGGGAGGGGCAAACCAGCCCCAGCATTTT

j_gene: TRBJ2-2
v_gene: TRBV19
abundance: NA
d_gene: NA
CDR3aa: CASSMNRDGTGELFF
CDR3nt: TGTGCCAGTAGTATGAACAGGGACGGCACCGGGGAGCTGTTTTTT

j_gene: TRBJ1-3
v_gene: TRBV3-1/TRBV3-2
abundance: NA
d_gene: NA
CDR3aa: CASSQARTGLGGNTIYF
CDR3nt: TGTGCCAGCAGCCAAGCCCGAACAGGCTTGGGTGGAAACACCATATATTTT

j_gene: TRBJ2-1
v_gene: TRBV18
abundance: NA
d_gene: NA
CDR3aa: CASSPSLGGHNEQFF
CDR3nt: TGTGCCAGCTCACCGAGCTTAGGAGGGCACAATGAGCAGTTCTTC

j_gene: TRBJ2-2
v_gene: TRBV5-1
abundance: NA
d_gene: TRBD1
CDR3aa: CASSLEGTGSTGELFF
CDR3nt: TGCGCCAGCAGCTTGGAAGGGACAGGGTCGACCGGGGAGCTGTTTTTT

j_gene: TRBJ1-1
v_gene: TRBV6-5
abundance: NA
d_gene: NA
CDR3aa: CASSLGRGTEAFF
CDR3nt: TGTGCCAGCAGTTTAGGCCGAGGCACTGAAGCTTTCTTT

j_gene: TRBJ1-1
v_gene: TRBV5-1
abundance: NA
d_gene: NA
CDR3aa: CASTPLDLNTEAFF
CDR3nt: TGCGCCAGCACCCCATTGGACCTGAACACTGAAGCTTTCTTT

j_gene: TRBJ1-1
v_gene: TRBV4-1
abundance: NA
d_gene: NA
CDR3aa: CASSQEGEAFF
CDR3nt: TGCGCCAGCAGCCAAGAAGGAGAAGCTTTCTTT

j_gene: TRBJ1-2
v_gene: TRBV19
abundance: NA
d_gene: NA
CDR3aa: CASRLGGYGGYTF
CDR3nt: TGTGCCAGTAGATTGGGGGGGTATGGTGGCTACACCTTC

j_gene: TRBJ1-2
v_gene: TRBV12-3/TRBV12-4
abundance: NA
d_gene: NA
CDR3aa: CASTTRGRGYTF
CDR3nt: TGTGCCAGCACCACTAGAGGGCGCGGCTACACCTTC

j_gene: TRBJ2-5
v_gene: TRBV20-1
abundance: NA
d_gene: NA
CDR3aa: CSASLGETQYF
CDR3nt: TGCAGTGCTAGTTTGGGGGAGACCCAGTACTTC

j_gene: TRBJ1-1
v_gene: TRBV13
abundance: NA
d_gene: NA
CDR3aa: CASSFSRDLLNTEAFF
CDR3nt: TGTGCCAGCAGCTTCTCCAGAGATTTATTGAACACTGAAGCTTTCTTT

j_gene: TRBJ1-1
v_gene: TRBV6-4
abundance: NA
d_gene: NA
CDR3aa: CASSANTGTLAFF
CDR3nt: TGTGCCAGCAGCGCCAATACCGGGACCCTAGCTTTCTTT

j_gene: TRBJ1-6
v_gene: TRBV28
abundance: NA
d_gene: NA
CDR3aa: CASGGAYYNSPLHF
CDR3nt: TGTGCCAGCGGAGGAGCTTATTATAATTCACCCCTCCACTTT

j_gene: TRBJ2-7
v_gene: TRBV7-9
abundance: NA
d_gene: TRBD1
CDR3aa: CASSLFSQGAVEQYF
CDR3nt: TGTGCCAGCAGCTTGTTTAGCCAGGGGGCGGTTGAGCAGTACTTC

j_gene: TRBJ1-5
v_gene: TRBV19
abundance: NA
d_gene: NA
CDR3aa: CASSMRGTLAGNQPQHF
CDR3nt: TGTGCCAGTAGTATGAGAGGGACCTTAGCAGGGAATCAGCCCCAGCATTTT

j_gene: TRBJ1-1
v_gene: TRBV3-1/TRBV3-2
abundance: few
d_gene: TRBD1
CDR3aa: CASSPTGVVNTEAFF
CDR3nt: TGTGCCAGCAGCCCAACAGGGGTCGTGAACACTGAAGCTTTCTTT

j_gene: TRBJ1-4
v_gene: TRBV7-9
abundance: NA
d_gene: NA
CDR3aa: CASSLKITTDNEKLFF
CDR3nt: TGTGCCAGCAGCCTGAAGATCACTACTGATAATGAAAAACTGTTTTTT

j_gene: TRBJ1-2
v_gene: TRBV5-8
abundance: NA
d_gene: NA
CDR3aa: CASRSQGHFDGYTF
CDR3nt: TGTGCCAGCAGATCTCAGGGACACTTCGATGGCTACACCTTC

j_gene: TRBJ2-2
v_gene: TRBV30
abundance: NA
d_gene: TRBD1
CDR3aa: CASTVEPGQGSGELFF
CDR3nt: TGTGCCTCCACGGTCGAACCGGGACAGGGGTCCGGGGAGCTGTTTTTT

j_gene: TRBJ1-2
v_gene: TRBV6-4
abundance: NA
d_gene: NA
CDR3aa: CASSPEAYNYGYTF
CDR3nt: TGTGCCAGCAGTCCCGAAGCATATAACTATGGCTACACCTTC

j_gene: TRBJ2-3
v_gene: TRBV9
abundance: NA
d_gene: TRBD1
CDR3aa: CASSVGTGGLGTDTQYF
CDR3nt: TGTGCCAGCAGCGTCGGAACAGGGGGCTTAGGCACAGATACGCAGTATTTT

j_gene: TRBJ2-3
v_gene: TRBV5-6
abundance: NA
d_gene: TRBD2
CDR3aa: CASSLVTSGGPTDTQYF
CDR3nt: TGTGCCAGCAGCTTGGTCACTAGCGGGGGACCCACAGATACGCAGTATTTT

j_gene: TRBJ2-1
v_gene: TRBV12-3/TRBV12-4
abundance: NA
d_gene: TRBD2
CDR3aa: CASSTSGREQFF
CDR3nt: TGTGCCAGCAGTACCAGCGGGAGAGAGCAGTTCTTC

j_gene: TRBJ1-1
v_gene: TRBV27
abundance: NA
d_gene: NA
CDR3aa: CASSWSLMNTEAFF
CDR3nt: TGTGCCAGCAGTTGGTCACTCATGAACACTGAAGCTTTCTTT

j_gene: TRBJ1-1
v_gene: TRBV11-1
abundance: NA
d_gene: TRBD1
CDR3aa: CASSDRGTEAFF
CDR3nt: TGTGCCAGCAGTGACAGGGGAACTGAAGCTTTCTTT

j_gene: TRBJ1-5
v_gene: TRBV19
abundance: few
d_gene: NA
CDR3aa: CASSTLTENQPQHF
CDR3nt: TGTGCCAGTAGTACCTTGACGGAGAATCAGCCCCAGCATTTT

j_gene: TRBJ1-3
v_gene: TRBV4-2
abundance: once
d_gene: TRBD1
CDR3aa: CASSQDRQGLENTIYF
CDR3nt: TGTGCCAGCAGCCAAGATCGACAGGGGTTGGAAAACACCATATATTTT

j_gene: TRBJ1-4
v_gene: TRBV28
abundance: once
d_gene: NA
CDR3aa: CASSLWRSGGEKLFF
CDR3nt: TGTGCCAGCAGTTTATGGAGATCAGGAGGGGAAAAACTGTTTTTT

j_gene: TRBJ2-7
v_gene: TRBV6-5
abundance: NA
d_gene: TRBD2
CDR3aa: CASSYSSLAAYEQYF
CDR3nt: TGTGCCAGCAGTTACTCGAGCCTAGCGGCCTACGAGCAGTACTTC

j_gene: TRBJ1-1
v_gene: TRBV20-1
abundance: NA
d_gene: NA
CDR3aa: CSARIGTEAFF
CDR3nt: TGCAGTGCTAGGATTGGTACTGAAGCTTTCTTT

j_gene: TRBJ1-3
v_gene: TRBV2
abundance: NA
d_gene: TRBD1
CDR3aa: CASSAEGTVVGNTIYF
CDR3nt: TGTGCCAGCAGTGCGGAAGGGACAGTTGTCGGAAACACCATATATTTT

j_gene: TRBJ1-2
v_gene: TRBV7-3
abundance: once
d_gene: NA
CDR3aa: CASGQPEADVGYGYTF
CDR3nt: TGTGCCAGCGGCCAGCCAGAGGCAGACGTCGGCTATGGCTACACCTTC

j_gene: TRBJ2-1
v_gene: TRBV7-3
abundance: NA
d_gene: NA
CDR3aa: CASSLPGFNEQFF
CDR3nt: TGTGCCAGCAGCTTACCAGGGTTTAATGAGCAGTTCTTC

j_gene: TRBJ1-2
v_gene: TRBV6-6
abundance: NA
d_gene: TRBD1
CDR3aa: CASSYWGAGGDYGYTF
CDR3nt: TGTGCCAGCAGTTACTGGGGGGCAGGGGGCGACTATGGCTACACCTTC

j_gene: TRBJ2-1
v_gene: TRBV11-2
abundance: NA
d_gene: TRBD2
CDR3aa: CASSPRTSGPYNEQFF
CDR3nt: TGTGCCAGCAGCCCCAGGACTAGCGGGCCCTACAATGAGCAGTTCTTC

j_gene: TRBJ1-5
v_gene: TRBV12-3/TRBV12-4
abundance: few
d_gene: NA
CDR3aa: CASSLSTGYGKHF
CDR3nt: TGTGCCAGCAGTTTGTCGACGGGCTACGGGAAGCATTTT

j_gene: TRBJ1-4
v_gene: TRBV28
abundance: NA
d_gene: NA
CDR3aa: CASRRGQKGEKLFF
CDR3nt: TGTGCCAGCAGGAGGGGACAAAAGGGAGAAAAACTGTTTTTT

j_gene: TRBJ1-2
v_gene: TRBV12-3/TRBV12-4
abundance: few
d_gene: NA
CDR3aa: CASSSPGYGYTF
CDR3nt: TGTGCCAGCAGCTCACCCGGATATGGCTACACCTTC

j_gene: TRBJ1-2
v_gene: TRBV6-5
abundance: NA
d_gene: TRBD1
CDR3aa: CASRTTGGRSDGYTF
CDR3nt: TGTGCCAGCAGAACAACAGGGGGCCGGAGCGATGGCTACACCTTC

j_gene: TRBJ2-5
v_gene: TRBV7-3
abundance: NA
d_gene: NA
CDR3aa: CASSLTGWDQETQYF
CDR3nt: TGTGCCAGCAGCTTAACTGGGTGGGACCAAGAGACCCAGTACTTC

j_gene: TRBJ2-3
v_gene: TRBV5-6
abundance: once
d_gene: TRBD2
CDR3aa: CASSSRTSGTADTQYF
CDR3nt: TGTGCCAGCAGCTCCCGGACTAGCGGGACCGCAGATACGCAGTATTTT

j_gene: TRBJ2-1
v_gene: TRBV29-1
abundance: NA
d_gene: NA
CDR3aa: CSVAPAAGNEQFF
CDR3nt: TGCAGCGTTGCCCCAGCCGCCGGCAATGAGCAGTTCTTC